This record covers a single T cell receptor beta chain. MiXCR, applied by TCRdb to the 5' RACE reads, yields one record per CDR3 protein. The table has approximately 150,000 distinct CDR3 sequences, approximately 6.2% seen once. This entry is derived from a study of T cells after yellow fever vaccination. The V gene end was trimmed by 0 bases and the J gene end by 2 bases; junction bases not matched to a gene: 4. Germline V lookup: CDR1 SGHTA, CDR2 FQGNSA. This CDR3 contains 16 residues. The sequencing here drew on CD4+ T cells sorted from PBMCs, taken on the day of the first yellow fever vaccination. The chain employs TRBV7-2 and TRBJ2-5; TRBD1 matches 9 bases. The source is a man between 18 and 35 years old who received the YFV17D yellow fever vaccine. The CDR3 here is CASSLARQGGQETQYF. Here the CDR3 DNA reads TGTGCCAGCAGCTTAGCTCGACAGGGGGGGCAAGAGACCCAGTACTTC.